This entry lists 6 T cell receptor beta chains sequenced from one sample in a study of CD8 T cells in ankylosing spondylitis. TCRdb itself ran the 5' RACE reads through MiXCR, one entry per CDR3 protein. Of around 300,000 distinct CDR3 sequences listed, roughly 11% were seen once; the top ten hold 9.1%. Sequencing used blood, either unsorted or a sorted T cell fraction (not recorded which). The receptors here all came from a female donor with ankylosing spondylitis or in good health (not recorded which).

This clonotype was picked up many times. CDR3 in amino acids: CASRSSVISYEQYF. As DNA, the CDR3 is TGTGCCAGCAGATCTTCGGTTATCTCCTACGAGCAGTACTTC. The rearrangement links TRBV6-1 to TRBJ2-7; D is ambiguous. There are 14 residues in the CDR3. Trimming removed 6 bases at V and 0 bases at J, with 12 bases between. The V gene's germline CDR1 is MNHNS and CDR2 SASEGT.

This clonotype was seen many times. This sequence joins TRBV10-3 and TRBJ2-3, with D possibly being TRBD1 (6 bases). Germline lookup yields CDR1 ENHRY and CDR2 SYGVKD. V gave up 0 bases and J gave up 5 bases, with 12 bases separating them. The CDR3 sequence is 15 residues long. The CDR3 DNA is TGTGCCATCAGTGAGTCTGGGGGCGCAAAAGATACGCAGTATTTT. This encodes CAISESGGAKDTQYF.

The sample holds many counts of this clonotype. The chain couples TRBV5-1 to TRBJ1-3; D gene unclear. The V gene's germline CDR1 is SGHRS and CDR2 YFSETQ. Trimming removed 0 bases from V and 4 bases from J, with 17 bases in between. The CDR3 length is 17 residues. For the CDR3, the DNA is TGCGCCAGCAGCTTGGGAACAGTCGCGCTCCAGGGAAACACCATATATTTT. Translated, it gives CASSLGTVALQGNTIYF. Full variable domain (remainder filled in from reference TRBV5-1 and TRBJ1-3): KAGVTQTPRYLIKTRGQQVTLSCSPISGHRSVSWYQQTPGQGLQFLFEYFSETQRNKGNFPGRFSGRQFSNSRSEMNVSTLELGDSALYLCASSLGTVALQGNTIYFGEGSWLTVV.

V gene TRBV7-2 combines with J gene TRBJ2-7, with D possibly being TRBD1 (6 bases). This CDR3 has 13 amino acids. The V and J ends lost 5 bases and 2 bases respectively, with 10 bases between them. Germline CDR1 is SGHTA and CDR2 is FQGNSA. CDR3 DNA: TGTGCCAGCAGCAACGGACAGACCTACGAGCAGTACTTC. This translates into CASSNGQTYEQYF.

V is TRBV2 and J is TRBJ2-3; D may be TRBD2 (6 bases). The V end lost 1 base, the J end lost 5 bases, and 10 bases lay between the germline ends. The germline CDR1 and CDR2 sequences are SNHLY and FYNNEI. CDR3 size: 14 residues. The CDR3: CASSEGRGKDTQYF. CDR3 nucleotide sequence: TGTGCCAGCAGTGAAGGGCGGGGAAAAGATACGCAGTATTTT.

This clonotype was seen at least ten times. The chain couples TRBV12-3 or TRBV12-4 to TRBJ2-5, with TRBD1 identical over 8 bases. J lost 2 bases, V lost 5 bases, and 7 bases had no gene match. There are 15 residues in the CDR3. The DNA of the CDR3 is TGTGCCAGCAGTCAGGGGGCGGGACAGCAAGAGACCCAGTACTTC. This encodes CASSQGAGQQETQYF.